Listed here are 20 T cell receptor beta chains from one sample, sequenced in a study of Ad26.COV2.S vaccination and SARS-CoV-2 variants. The treatment here: over 15 received Ad26.COV2.S at low or high dose, single or two shots; 5 received placebo; per-sample allocation not given. The investigators took samples on day 63 after the first vaccine or placebo injection. Assay: immunoSEQ multiplex PCR; the TCRdb copy retains only in-frame clones and omits some. Here the sample spans some 390,000 clones, around nine tenths being singletons. Sequenced material: peripheral blood, taken in a trial of Ad26.COV2.S vaccine versus placebo. The receptors stem from a person between 18 and 65 years old who received the Ad26.COV2.S COVID-19 vaccine or a placebo.

V is TRBV27 and J is TRBJ1-2; 11 positions agree with TRBD1. The germline V gene encodes CDR1 MNHEY and CDR2 SMNVEV (reference sequence). This CDR3 has 15 residues. J gave up 6 bases and V 2 bases, and 5 bases lay outside the gene matches. This CDR3 is CASSLPGTGGDGYTF. In nucleotides, the CDR3 is TGTGCCAGCAGTTTACCCGGGACAGGGGGGGATGGCTACACCTTC.

This clone was seen only a few times. This chain joins TRBV3-1 (or the pseudogene TRBV3-2) and TRBJ2-7; D not resolved. CDR3 length: 12 amino acids. CDR1 LGHDT and CDR2 YNNKEL come from the germline V gene (reference sequence). V was shortened by 7 bases and J by 3 bases, with 10 bases between the two germline ends. CDR3 loop: CASNVGNYEQYF. As DNA, the CDR3 is TGTGCCAGCAATGTGGGAAACTACGAGCAGTACTTC.

This clone appeared once. The rearrangement uses TRBV7-9 and TRBJ2-3; D tentatively reads TRBD1 or TRBD2 (7 bases each). CDR1 and CDR2 (germline): SEHNR, FQNEAQ (reference sequence). The CDR3 covers 15 residues. With 5 bases removed from V and 6 bases from J, the gap between germline ends came to 18 bases. The chain's CDR3 is CASSIRGGLVDTQYF. CDR3 nucleotides: TGTGCCAGCAGCATCAGGGGGGGCTTGGTGGATACGCAGTATTTT.

This clone was counted once. The chain is built from TRBV27 and TRBJ2-3; D ambiguous. V lost 2 bases and J 4 bases, leaving 13 bases between the germline ends. The germline gives CDR1 MNHEY, CDR2 SMNVEV (reference sequence). CDR3 length equals 15 residues. As DNA, the CDR3 is TGTGCCAGCAGTTTAGGTTCCCGGCAGGCAGATACGCAGTATTTT. Protein: CASSLGSRQADTQYF.

V is TRBV19 and J is TRBJ1-5, with a weak D call TRBD1 (5 bases). The CDR3 runs to 14 residues. The germline V and J ends were trimmed by 9 bases and 5 bases, with 17 bases remaining between them. Germline loops: CDR1 LNHDA, CDR2 SQIVND (reference sequence). The CDR3 sequence: CASAIGGDYQPQHF. CDR3 sequence (DNA): TGTGCCAGCGCTATTGGAGGGGACTATCAGCCCCAGCATTTT. The whole variable domain, remainder taken from reference TRBV19 and TRBJ1-5, is DGGITQSPKYLFRKEGQNVTLSCEQNLNHDAMYWYRQDPGQGLRLIYYSQIVNDFQKGDIAEGYSVSREKKESFPLTVTSAQKNPTAFYLCASAIGGDYQPQHFGDGTRLSIL.

V gene TRBV7-9 combines with J gene TRBJ1-2; D not certain. Germline V gene data show CDR1 as SEHNR and CDR2 as FQNEAQ (reference sequence). Trimming cost V 5 bases and J 5 bases, with 12 bases left between them. This CDR3 has 13 residues. CDR3 region: CASSPPAEYGYTF. CDR3 DNA sequence: TGTGCCAGCAGCCCCCCGGCAGAATATGGCTACACCTTC.

The chain recombines TRBV19 with TRBJ2-7; 7 positions agree with TRBD1. Trimming removed 2 bases from V and 0 bases from J; junction bases left unmatched: 16. This CDR3 is 19 amino acids long. Looked up from germline, CDR1 is LNHDA and CDR2 is SQIVND (reference sequence). The DNA for the CDR3 is TGTGCCAGTAGTATATCTTTATCTCGGGGCAGGGGGATCTCCTACGAGCAGTACTTC. It is translated as CASSISLSRGRGISYEQYF.

The genes are TRBV7-9 and TRBJ1-1, with D possibly TRBD1 on 6 matching bases. Per germline, CDR1 SEHNR and CDR2 FQNEAQ (reference sequence). The CDR3 extends over 15 amino acids. V was clipped by 2 bases and J by 0 bases, with 10 bases between them. CDR3 DNA sequence: TGTGCCAGCAGCTTATCGTGGACAGTGAACACTGAAGCTTTCTTT. It is translated as CASSLSWTVNTEAFF.

In nucleotides, the CDR3 is TGTGCCAGCAGCTACCGGGACTACCGGGAGACCCAGTACTTC. It encodes CASSYRDYRETQYF. The chain carries TRBV7-8 and TRBJ2-5; 7 bases are a match to TRBD2. The V segment lost 4 bases and the J segment 5 bases; nucleotides outside the gene matches: 7. Germline CDR1 is SGHVS and CDR2 is FQNEAQ. This CDR3 has 14 amino acids.

This sequence joins TRBV5-4 and TRBJ2-3; TRBD1 matches at 7 bases. This CDR3 spans 14 amino acids. Per the germline V gene, CDR1 is SGHNT and CDR2 is YYREEE (reference sequence). After removal of 4 bases from V and 5 bases from J, the junction contained 7 bases not matched to a gene. CDR3 sequence reads: CASSLSRGLDTQYF. The DNA of the CDR3 is TGTGCCAGCAGCCTGTCGAGGGGGCTAGATACGCAGTATTTT.

On this clone: Other DNA sequences within the sample encode an identical CDR3. The chain has TRBV18 and TRBJ2-7; D gene unclear. CDR1 is KGHSH, CDR2 LQKENI, per germline. V gave up 3 bases and J gave up 1 base, with 7 bases separating them. The CDR3 sequence is 13 residues long. CDR3 bases: TGTGCCAGCTCACCCTCCAGTTCCTACGAGCAGTACTTC. It codes for CASSPSSSYEQYF.

The chain combines TRBV27 with TRBJ2-5; D gene uncertain. There are 13 residues in the CDR3. Germline lookup yields CDR1 MNHEY and CDR2 SMNVEV (reference sequence). V was clipped by 1 base and J by 0 bases, with 3 bases between them. CDR3 coding DNA: TGTGCCAGCAGTTTATTACACCAAGAGACCCAGTACTTC. Amino acid sequence: CASSLLHQETQYF.

The V call is TRBV2, the J call TRBJ1-1; no definite D call. The V end lost 5 bases, the J end lost 0 bases, and 7 bases lay between the germline ends. CDR1 and CDR2 from the germline V gene are SNHLY and FYNNEI. This CDR3 comprises 13 residues. CDR3 loop: CASSTYMNTEAFF. The CDR3 DNA reads as TGTGCCAGCAGTACTTACATGAACACTGAAGCTTTCTTT.

This rearrangement joins TRBV6-5 to TRBJ1-6; D ambiguous. Germline V gene lookup returns CDR1 MNHEY and CDR2 SVGAGI. The V and J ends lost 6 bases and 5 bases respectively, with 11 bases between them. The CDR3 totals 14 residues. The CDR3 DNA sequence: TGTGCCAGCAGCCGAGAGAGAAATAATTCACCCCTCCACTTT. This codes for CASSRERNNSPLHF.

The V and J genes are TRBV27 and TRBJ1-1, with D unclear. The CDR3 is 14 residues long. Deletions cut 10 bases from V and 1 base from J, with 16 bases between. Germline V gene sequence: CDR1 MNHEY, CDR2 SMNVEV (reference sequence). As DNA, the CDR3 is TGTGCCACCCGACAAGGGTTAGAGAACACTGAAGCTTTCTTT. It translates to CATRQGLENTEAFF.

This rearrangement joins TRBV6-2 or TRBV6-3 to TRBJ2-7; a weak D match, TRBD2 (8 bases). Germline CDR1 and CDR2: MNHEY and SVGEGT. The CDR3 spans 17 residues. V gave up 0 bases and J gave up 3 bases, with 18 bases separating them. In DNA form, the CDR3 reads TGTGCCAGCAGTTACTCGAGGGGGCTTGCGGGGGGCTACGAGCAGTACTTC. Residues: CASSYSRGLAGGYEQYF.

V usage is TRBV2 and J usage is TRBJ2-2; TRBD2 is a possible D gene (5 bases). V dropped 5 bases and J dropped 7 bases, with 17 bases sitting between them. CDR3 length: 15 residues. The germline gives CDR1 SNHLY, CDR2 FYNNEI. The CDR3 nucleotides are TGTGCCAGCAGTCGCTCGAGAGGGTGGGGCGGGGAGCTGTTTTTT. It encodes CASSRSRGWGGELFF.

This sequence joins TRBV5-1 and TRBJ2-2, with 8 bases identical to TRBD1. The CDR3 totals 16 residues. With V trimmed by 4 bases and J by 3 bases, 8 bases remained unmatched. Germline lookup yields CDR1 SGHRS and CDR2 YFSETQ. The CDR3 DNA reads TGCGCCAGCAGCGATTTGACAGGGGCAGACACCGGGGAGCTGTTTTTT. Protein product: CASSDLTGADTGELFF.

V and J are TRBV29-1 and TRBJ1-2; TRBD1 might be the D (6 bases). Germline-derived CDR1 and CDR2 are SQVTM and ANQGSEA. Trimming took 1 base from V and 2 from J, leaving 17 bases between them. The CDR3 spans 16 residues. This CDR3 is CSVEVWGPVGNYGYTF. CDR3 in DNA: TGCAGCGTTGAAGTGTGGGGGCCGGTAGGAAACTATGGCTACACCTTC.

The V gene is TRBV5-4, the J gene TRBJ1-6; 8 bases line up with TRBD1. The CDR3 is 20 residues long. Germline CDR1 SGHNT, CDR2 YYREEE (reference sequence). The J segment lost 0 bases and the V segment lost 0 bases, leaving 11 bases of the junction unmatched. The CDR3 is CASSLGGQGLGFSYNSPLHF. The CDR3 DNA reads as TGTGCCAGCAGCTTGGGAGGACAGGGTTTAGGGTTCTCCTATAATTCACCCCTCCACTTT.